Listed here is a single T cell receptor (beta chain). The data were taken from a study of blood T cell repertoires in COVID-19. Study at large: Samples representing acute and convalescent COVID-19 were sourced from the United States, Italy and Spain. In each case, the material was cDNA or gDNA derived from T cells, B-cell-depleted T cells, or PBMCs.

In the source study's methods: Amplified reference gene primers provided the basis for estimating nucleated cell counts. The data were produced by immunoSEQ multiplex PCR, yet TCRdb's version contains in-frame clones alone and is incomplete. That table gives V, J and clone size, and the DNA gave D and trimming. The sample lists around 69,000 clones; 85% to 90% were seen once. V was shortened by 6 bases and J by 5 bases, with 13 bases between the two germline ends. The CDR3 consists of 13 residues. Per the germline V gene, CDR1 is WNHNN and CDR2 is SYGVQD (reference sequence). The sample taken for sequencing was peripheral blood. The chain recombines TRBV10-1 with TRBJ1-1; TRBD1 is a possible D gene (5 bases). The receptor was isolated from a woman in her forties or fifties with active COVID-19. CDR3 region: CASSGGEGTEAFF. In DNA, the CDR3 is TGCGCCAGCAGCGGAGGGGAGGGAACTGAAGCTTTCTTT.